This TCR beta chain originates from a study of blood T cell repertoires in COVID-19. Whole-study context: The United States, Italy and Spain supplied acute and convalescent COVID-19 samples. T cells, B-cell-depleted T cells, or PBMCs provided the cDNA or gDNA that served as material.

This clone has a handful of counts. This sample also contains other DNA sequences that code for the same CDR3. Per germline, CDR1 LNHDA and CDR2 SQIVND (reference sequence). The CDR3 covers 14 residues. Unmatched junction bases numbered 1, after V lost 2 bases and J lost 4 bases. Authors' analysis steps: Counts of nucleated cells, estimated from reference gene primer amplification, were obtained. Assay: immunoSEQ multiplex PCR; the TCRdb copy retains only in-frame clones and omits some. V, J and clone size were drawn from that table, and D and trimming were deduced from the DNA. Among about 120,000 clones listed, roughly 86% were seen once.

Sequencing was carried out using peripheral blood. The TCR originated in a man aged 35 to 55 with acute or convalescent COVID-19. The chain couples TRBV19 to TRBJ2-7, with 11 bases lining up with TRBD1. The CDR3 sequence: CASSIRDRGYEQYF. In DNA, the CDR3 is TGTGCCAGTAGTATAAGGGACAGGGGGTACGAGCAGTACTTC.